What follows are 17 T cell receptor beta chains derived from one specimen sequenced in a study of OX40 agonist ivuxolimab in advanced cancers. TCRdb's copy holds only in-frame clones and misses some; the assay was immunoSEQ multiplex PCR. The sample consists of roughly 100,000 clones, around 90% of them appearing once. This material consisted of CD4+ or CD8+ T cells sorted from blood, taken in a trial of the OX40 agonist ivuxolimab. These receptors were collected from an adult with an advanced solid tumor such as melanoma, head and neck, liver or kidney cancer.

The chain recombines TRBV28 with TRBJ1-1; weak D call: TRBD1 (6 bases). This CDR3 is 14 amino acids long. V was clipped by 6 bases and J by 1 base, with 12 bases between them. The germline V gene encodes CDR1 MDHEN and CDR2 SYDVKM. The CDR3 bases are TGTGCCAGCAGACCCGGGACACAGAACACTGAAGCTTTCTTT. As protein: CASRPGTQNTEAFF.

V usage is TRBV6-1 and J usage is TRBJ1-2; 8 positions agree with TRBD1. V was pared by 7 bases and J by 1 base, with 8 bases of the junction left unmatched. Germline CDR1 is MNHNS and CDR2 is SASEGT. The CDR3 sequence is 15 residues long. This chain's CDR3 is CASIPVQGDNYGYTF. The CDR3 region has the DNA TGTGCCAGCATCCCAGTACAGGGGGATAACTATGGCTACACCTTC.

The genes are TRBV7-2 and TRBJ2-3, with 13 bases lining up with TRBD2. Germline V CDR1 and CDR2: SGHTA, FQGNSA. The CDR3 sequence is 17 residues long. With 5 bases clipped from V and 1 base from J, the junction kept 6 bases outside the gene matches. The CDR3 region has the DNA TGTGCCAGCAGCCTACGACTAGCGGGGGGACGCACAGATACGCAGTATTTT. Residues: CASSLRLAGGRTDTQYF.

The chain recombines TRBV2 with TRBJ1-2; tentatively, D is TRBD1 (5 bases). Germline values: CDR1 SNHLY, CDR2 FYNNEI. The CDR3 consists of 15 residues. The ends were cut back, 6 bases at V and 6 bases at J, with 20 bases in the middle. CDR3 DNA: TGTGCCAGCAGAGCCGGGACCTCTTTTCTGAATGGCTACACCTTC. Its protein product is CASRAGTSFLNGYTF.

J is TRBJ1-3 and V is TRBV18; D ambiguous. Trimming cost V 6 bases and J 1 base, with 10 bases left between them. From germline, CDR1 is KGHSH and CDR2 LQKENI. The CDR3 has 14 amino acids. CDR3 coding DNA: TGTGCCAGCTCCGGTGGGAGGTCTGGAAACACCATATATTTT. It encodes CASSGGRSGNTIYF.

The chain is built from TRBV27 and TRBJ2-7; 8 bases are a match to TRBD1. With V trimmed by 3 bases and J by 4 bases, 2 bases remained unmatched. Germline V gene sequence: CDR1 MNHEY, CDR2 SMNVEV (reference sequence). The length of the CDR3 is 13 residues. The CDR3 sequence is CASSFTGGYEQYF. In nucleotides, the CDR3 is TGTGCCAGCAGTTTTACAGGGGGGTACGAGCAGTACTTC.

The V gene is TRBV19, the J gene TRBJ2-2; D is undetermined. The germline V gene has CDR1 LNHDA and CDR2 SQIVND (reference sequence). V lost 3 bases, J lost 0 bases, and 20 bases lay in between. The CDR3 runs 19 residues. The CDR3: CASSIPKGRALANTGELFF. CDR3 DNA: TGTGCCAGTAGTATTCCCAAAGGAAGGGCCCTAGCGAACACCGGGGAGCTGTTTTTT.

This clone was detected only a few times. This specimen includes other DNA sequences encoding the same CDR3. The genes are TRBV19 and TRBJ1-5; D is possibly TRBD1 (6 bases). Germline CDR1 LNHDA, CDR2 SQIVND (reference sequence). Trimming stripped 3 bases from V and 0 bases from J, with 9 bases between. This CDR3 comprises 15 residues. CDR3 nucleotide sequence: TGTGCCAGTAGTATCGGACAGAATAGCAATCAGCCCCAGCATTTT. Encoded protein: CASSIGQNSNQPQHF.

This clone has just one count. This chain joins TRBV19 and TRBJ1-6, with 10 bases fitting TRBD1. This CDR3 comprises 14 residues. Germline V lookup: CDR1 LNHDA, CDR2 SQIVND (reference sequence). The V segment lost 7 bases and the J segment 10 bases; nucleotides outside the gene matches: 7. The CDR3 sequence: CASTTTGGGSPLHF. In DNA form, the CDR3 reads TGTGCCAGTACTACGACAGGGGGCGGGTCACCCCTCCACTTT. The complete variable domain, with remaining parts taken from reference TRBV19 and TRBJ1-6, reads DGGITQSPKYLFRKEGQNVTLSCEQNLNHDAMYWYRQDPGQGLRLIYYSQIVNDFQKGDIAEGYSVSREKKESFPLTVTSAQKNPTAFYLCASTTTGGGSPLHFGNGTRLTVT.

V and J are TRBV30 and TRBJ1-3; no clear D gene. The V end lost 2 bases, the J end lost 4 bases, and 12 bases lay between the germline ends. CDR3 size: 14 residues. CDR1 is GTSNPN and CDR2 is SVGIG in the germline V gene (reference sequence). The CDR3 reads CAWSIRVTGNTIYF. The CDR3 coding sequence is TGTGCCTGGAGTATAAGGGTCACGGGAAACACCATATATTTT.

This clone was detected once. This rearrangement joins TRBV19 to TRBJ2-7; 7 nucleotides match TRBD2. The J segment lost 5 bases and the V segment lost 3 bases, leaving 10 bases of the junction unmatched. The CDR3 spans 15 residues. Germline assignment: CDR1 LNHDA and CDR2 SQIVND (reference sequence). CDR3 bases: TGTGCCAGTAGTATTATCCCTAGCGGCGGCGACGAGCAGTACTTC. This sequence encodes CASSIIPSGGDEQYF.

This clone showed up just once. The V and J genes are TRBV19 and TRBJ2-2, with 7 bases that match TRBD1. Trimming took 7 bases from V and 6 from J; bases not matched to a gene: 8. CDR1 LNHDA and CDR2 SQIVND come from the germline V gene (reference sequence). The CDR3 is 14 amino acids. CDR3 DNA: TGTGCCAGTAAGGAAACAGGGGTGGCCGGGGAGCTGTTTTTT. It encodes CASKETGVAGELFF.

This chain links TRBV20-1 with TRBJ2-7; D remains ambiguous. Per germline, CDR1 DFQATT and CDR2 SNEGSKA (reference sequence). The ends were cut back, 8 bases at V and 0 bases at J, with 8 bases in the middle. The CDR3 sequence is 11 residues long. The CDR3 is CSLDGSYEQYF. The CDR3 DNA follows: TGCAGTCTGGACGGCTCCTACGAGCAGTACTTC.

The sample holds one count of this clone. The V and J genes are TRBV27 and TRBJ1-6; D call uncertain. In germline, CDR1 is MNHEY, CDR2 SMNVEV (reference sequence). This CDR3 is 14 amino acids long. V was trimmed by 4 bases and J by 7 bases, leaving 11 bases between them. The CDR3 spells CASSSILGNSPLHF. The CDR3 DNA follows: TGTGCCAGCAGTTCGATCCTCGGGAATTCACCCCTCCACTTT.

Only one count was recorded for this clone. The chain is built from TRBV7-6 and TRBJ2-5, with no clear D. Germline V gene lookup returns CDR1 SGHVS and CDR2 FNYEAQ. Trimming left V 6 bases short and J 5 bases short, with 7 bases between. CDR3 length equals 11 residues. CDR3 sequence: CASSFQETQYF. The CDR3 nucleotides read TGTGCCAGCAGTTTTCAGGAGACCCAGTACTTC.

This clone appeared once. This chain uses TRBV4-3 with TRBJ2-5; tentative D call: TRBD2 (7 bases). The CDR3 runs to 15 residues. The germline CDR1 and CDR2 sequences are LGHNA and YSLEER. Trimming took off 0 bases at V and 5 bases at J, with 13 bases between the two ends. CDR3 in amino acids: CASSQDNRGAETQYF. In DNA, the CDR3 is TGCGCCAGCAGCCAAGATAATCGGGGGGCCGAGACCCAGTACTTC.

This rearrangement joins TRBV2 to TRBJ1-1; 8 bases align to TRBD1. The CDR3 runs 14 residues. Germline CDR1 SNHLY, CDR2 FYNNEI. V dropped 6 bases and J dropped 7; count of bases not matched to a gene: 10. The CDR3 bases are TGTGCCAGCAGGACCAGACAGGGGTCGGGTGAAGCTTTCTTT. Encoded protein: CASRTRQGSGEAFF. Full variable domain (remainder filled in from reference TRBV2 and TRBJ1-1): EPEVTQTPSHQVTQMGQEVILRCVPISNHLYFYWYRQILGQKVEFLVSFYNNEISEKSEIFDDQFSVERPDGSNFTLKIRSTKLEDSAMYFCASRTRQGSGEAFFGQGTRLTVV.